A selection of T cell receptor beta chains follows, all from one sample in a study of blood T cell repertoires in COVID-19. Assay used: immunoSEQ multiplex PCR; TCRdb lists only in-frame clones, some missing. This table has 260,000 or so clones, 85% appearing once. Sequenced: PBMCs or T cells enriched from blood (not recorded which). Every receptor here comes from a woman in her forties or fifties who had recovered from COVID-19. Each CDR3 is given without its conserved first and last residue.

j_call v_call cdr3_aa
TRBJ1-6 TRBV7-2 ASSLVGRGRGSPLH
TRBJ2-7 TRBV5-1 ASSSWDGSYEQY
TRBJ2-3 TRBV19 ASSRTGKILADTQY
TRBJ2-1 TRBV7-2 ASSSSWSPDNEQF
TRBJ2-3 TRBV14 ASSARGGAKRTDTQY
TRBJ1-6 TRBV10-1 ASSEVGRARQNSPLH
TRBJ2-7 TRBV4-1 ASSLSGPRSYEQY
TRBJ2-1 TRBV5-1 ASSFKGDEDEQF
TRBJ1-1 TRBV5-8 ASTGSRNTEAF
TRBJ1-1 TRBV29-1 SSYSGTGGSGTEAF
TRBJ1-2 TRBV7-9 ASSLGIDRSYGYT
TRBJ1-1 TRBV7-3 ASSSTGRGTEAF
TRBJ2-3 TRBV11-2 ASSLATSGRDTQY
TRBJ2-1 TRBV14 ASSTPGTGGRIYNEQF
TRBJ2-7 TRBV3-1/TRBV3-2 ASSQASGSYEQY
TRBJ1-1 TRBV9 ASSVAIGDRGIRNTEAF
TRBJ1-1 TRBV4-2 ASSQETVNTEAF
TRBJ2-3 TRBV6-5 ASSKGLADTDTQY
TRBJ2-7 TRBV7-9 ASSLGTGGNEQY
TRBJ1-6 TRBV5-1 ASSLSLNNNNSPLH
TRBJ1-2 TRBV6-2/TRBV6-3 ASSYRGGAGYT
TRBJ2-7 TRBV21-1 ASSKVDRGLGEQY